This T cell receptor beta chain was sequenced for a study of blood T cell repertoires in COVID-19. J was trimmed by 5 bases and V by 4 bases; bases with no gene match: 5. The V gene's germline CDR1 is SQVTM and CDR2 ANQGSEA. The CDR3 is 12 amino acids. The protocol was immunoSEQ multiplex PCR, while the TCRdb copy is restricted to in-frame clones and leaves out a portion. The data show about 52,000 clones, roughly 87% seen once. The V and J genes are TRBV29-1 and TRBJ2-7; 7 nucleotides agree with TRBD2. Sequenced sample: peripheral blood. The origin of this receptor is a human donor with active COVID-19. The donor label of this sample is uncertain. The CDR3 sequence: CSVGGGSHEQYF. The CDR3 region has the DNA TGCAGCGTTGGGGGGGGTTCGCACGAGCAGTACTTC.